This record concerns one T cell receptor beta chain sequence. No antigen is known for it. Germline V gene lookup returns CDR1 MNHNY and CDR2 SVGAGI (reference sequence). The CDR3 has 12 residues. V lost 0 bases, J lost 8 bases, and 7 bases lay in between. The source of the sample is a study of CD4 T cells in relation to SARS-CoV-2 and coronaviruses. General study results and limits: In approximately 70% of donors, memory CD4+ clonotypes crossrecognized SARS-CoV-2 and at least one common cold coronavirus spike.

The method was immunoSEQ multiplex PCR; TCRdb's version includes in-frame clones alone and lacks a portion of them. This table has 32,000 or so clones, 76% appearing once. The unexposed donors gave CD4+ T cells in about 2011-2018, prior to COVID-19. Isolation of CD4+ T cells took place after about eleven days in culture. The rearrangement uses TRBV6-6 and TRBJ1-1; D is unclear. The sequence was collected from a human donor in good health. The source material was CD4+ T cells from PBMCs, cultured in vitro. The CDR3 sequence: CASSYSNGEAFF. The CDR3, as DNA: TGTGCCAGCAGTTACTCGAATGGAGAAGCTTTCTTT.